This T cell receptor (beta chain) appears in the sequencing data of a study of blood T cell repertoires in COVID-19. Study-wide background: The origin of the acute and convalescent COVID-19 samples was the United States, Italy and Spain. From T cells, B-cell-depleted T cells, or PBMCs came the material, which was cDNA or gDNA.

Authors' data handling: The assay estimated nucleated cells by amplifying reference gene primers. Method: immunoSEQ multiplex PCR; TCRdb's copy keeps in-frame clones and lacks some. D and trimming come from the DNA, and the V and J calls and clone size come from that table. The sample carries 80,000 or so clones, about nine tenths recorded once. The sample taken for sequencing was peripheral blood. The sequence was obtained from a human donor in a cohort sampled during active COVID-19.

The CDR3 DNA reads TGCGCCAGCACCACCCTAAAAGCGAACACCGGGGAGCTGTTTTTT. Translated: CASTTLKANTGELFF. This sequence joins TRBV5-1 and TRBJ2-2; D unresolved. Trimming left V 6 bases short and J 0 bases short, with 12 bases between. This CDR3 spans 15 amino acids. Germline CDR1 is SGHRS and CDR2 is YFSETQ.